This is a list of T cell receptor beta chains from one sample in a study of T cells in Graves' hyperthyroidism and ophthalmopathy. TCRdb reprocessed the multiplex PCR reads with MiXCR, giving one entry per CDR3 protein. The sample carries some 600,000 distinct CDR3 sequences, around 45% recorded once. Sequences were obtained from peripheral blood or thyroid tissue (not recorded which). These TCRs come from a woman younger than 30 with Graves' hyperthyroidism. Each CDR3 is given with its conserved first and last residue. The D gene is left open where the match is weak. Only some rows state a clone size, as once, few, many or a class for expanded clones.

>NA|TRBV19|NA|14|TRBJ1-1
CASSLRARGDEAFF
TGTGCCAGTAGTCTCCGGGCCAGGGGTGATGAAGCTTTCTTT
>NA|TRBV12-3/TRBV12-4|NA|12|TRBJ2-6
CASSPRSGGRLF
TGTGCCAGCAGCCCCCGGTCGGGGGGCAGGCTTTTC
>NA|TRBV6-5|NA|14|TRBJ1-5
CASSVGSGTQPQHF
TGTGCCAGCAGTGTAGGATCAGGGACCCAGCCCCAGCATTTT
>TRBD2|TRBV7-9|many|13|TRBJ2-7
CASSLSGSYEQYF
TGTGCCAGCAGCCTTAGCGGGTCCTACGAGCAGTACTTC
>NA|TRBV7-3|many|15|TRBJ1-2
CASSFPGHKIYGYTF
TGTGCCAGCAGCTTCCCGGGCCACAAAATTTATGGCTACACCTTC
>TRBD1|TRBV29-1|NA|12|TRBJ2-7
CSVWTGLEEQYF
TGCAGCGTTTGGACAGGGCTAGAGGAGCAGTACTTC
>TRBD2|TRBV15|NA|18|TRBJ2-5
CATKFGGRANTGEETQYF
TGTGCCACCAAGTTCGGTGGGAGGGCGAACACCGGGGAAGAGACCCAGTACTTC
>NA|TRBV7-6|NA|16|TRBJ2-5
CASSLALAGGQETQYF
TGTGCCAGCAGCTTAGCGTTGGCAGGAGGTCAAGAGACCCAGTACTTC
>NA|TRBV2|few|15|TRBJ2-2
CASSAGQSNTGELFF
TGTGCCAGCAGTGCAGGACAGTCGAACACCGGGGAGCTGTTTTTT
>TRBD1|TRBV25-1|once|15|TRBJ2-7
CASSDLGQGGHEQYF
TGTGCCAGCAGTGATTTAGGACAGGGAGGCCACGAGCAGTACTTC
>NA|TRBV5-1|few|13|TRBJ2-5
CASSPDRRETQYF
TGCGCCAGCAGCCCCGACAGGCGTGAGACCCAGTACTTC
>TRBD2|TRBV11-2|NA|14|TRBJ2-7
CASSTTSGIYEQYF
TGTGCCAGCAGCACGACTAGCGGGATCTACGAGCAGTACTTC
>NA|TRBV20-1|NA|12|TRBJ1-2
CSARPVAYGYTF
TGCAGTGCTAGGCCAGTCGCCTATGGCTACACCTTC
>TRBD2|TRBV9|NA|15|TRBJ2-2
CASSWTSGSAGELFF
TGTGCCAGCAGCTGGACTAGCGGGAGCGCCGGGGAGCTGTTTTTT
>TRBD1|TRBV11-1|NA|15|TRBJ1-5
CASSEGQGAVQPQHF
TGTGCCAGCAGCGAAGGACAGGGGGCGGTTCAGCCCCAGCATTTT
>NA|TRBV7-2|many|16|TRBJ1-4
CASSLLPTDTNEKLFF
TGTGCCAGCAGCTTACTGCCGACAGATACAAATGAAAAACTGTTTTTT
>NA|TRBV25-1|NA|16|TRBJ1-2
CASSESLLESQGGYTF
TGTGCCAGCAGTGAATCGTTATTGGAAAGCCAAGGAGGCTACACCTTC
>TRBD1|TRBV10-3|NA|14|TRBJ1-5
CAISSGQSNQPQHF
TGTGCCATCAGTTCGGGACAGAGCAATCAGCCCCAGCATTTT
>NA|TRBV2|NA|13|TRBJ2-3
CASSEVGGDTQYF
TGTGCCAGCAGTGAAGTGGGAGGCGATACGCAGTATTTT
>NA|TRBV5-4|NA|13|TRBJ1-2
CASSVEGGGGYTF
TGTGCCAGCAGCGTGGAGGGGGGAGGTGGCTACACCTTC
>NA|TRBV7-2|NA|12|TRBJ1-1
CASSRSNTEAFF
TGCGCCAGCAGCCGATCGAACACTGAAGCTTTCTTT
>TRBD1|TRBV7-2|few|19|TRBJ2-6
CASSLGNRGNPSGANVLTF
TGTGCCAGCAGCTTAGGAAACAGGGGGAACCCAAGTGGGGCCAACGTCCTGACTTTC
>NA|TRBV14|NA|15|TRBJ1-1
CASSPEQVYLTEAFF
TGTGCCAGCAGCCCCGAACAAGTATACTTGACTGAAGCTTTCTTT
>TRBD1|TRBV7-9|many|14|TRBJ2-7
CASSAGQGAYEQYF
TGTGCCAGCAGCGCGGGACAGGGGGCCTACGAGCAGTACTTC
>TRBD1|TRBV24-1|NA|15|TRBJ1-2
CATSDLAGTGRGYTF
TGTGCCACCAGTGATTTGGCCGGGACAGGGAGAGGCTACACCTTC
>NA|TRBV15|NA|14|TRBJ1-5
CATSSYYWGQPQHF
TGTGCCACCAGCAGTTACTATTGGGGTCAGCCCCAGCATTTT
>NA|TRBV7-2|NA|15|TRBJ1-5
CASSLGGSYNQPQHF
TGTGCCAGCAGCTTAGGGGGGTCCTACAATCAGCCCCAGCATTTT
>NA|TRBV29-1|NA|12|TRBJ2-7
CSVVAGVDEQYF
TGCAGCGTTGTGGCAGGGGTCGACGAGCAGTACTTC
>TRBD1|TRBV20-1|NA|14|TRBJ2-7
CSAVARDRDYEQYF
TGCAGTGCTGTTGCCCGGGACAGGGATTACGAGCAGTACTTC
>TRBD1|TRBV7-9|many|15|TRBJ2-2
CASMSGTGGTGELFF
TGTGCCAGCATGTCCGGGACAGGGGGCACCGGGGAGCTGTTTTTT
>TRBD1|TRBV5-1|NA|13|TRBJ1-2
CASSPRGTWGYTF
TGTGCCAGCAGCCCCAGGGGGACTTGGGGCTACACCTTC
>NA|TRBV7-2|few|13|TRBJ1-1
CASSLVARGEAFF
TGTGCCAGCAGCTTAGTAGCAAGGGGCGAAGCTTTCTTT
>NA|TRBV19|NA|15|TRBJ2-5
CASSISPGLQETQYF
TGTGCCAGTAGTATAAGCCCGGGACTCCAAGAGACCCAGTACTTC
>NA|TRBV7-9|few|15|TRBJ1-1
CASSPPRGLATEAFF
TGTGCCAGCAGCCCTCCCCGGGGGCTGGCCACTGAAGCTTTCTTT
>NA|TRBV11-2|few|11|TRBJ1-2
CASSLIGDYTF
TGTGCCAGCAGCTTAATTGGCGACTACACCTTC
>NA|TRBV2|NA|14|TRBJ1-5
CASSSRGKRQPQHF
TGTGCCAGCAGTTCCCGGGGCAAAAGACAGCCCCAGCATTTT
>NA|TRBV20-1|few|13|TRBJ1-1
CSARQALNTEAFF
TGCAGTGCTAGACAGGCCTTGAACACTGAAGCTTTCTTT
>NA|TRBV24-1|NA|11|TRBJ1-5
CATSAGQPQHF
TGTGCCACCAGTGCGGGCCAGCCCCAGCATTTT
>TRBD1|TRBV7-2|NA|13|TRBJ1-6
CASSGGQGEILHF
TGTGCCAGCAGCGGAGGACAGGGGGAAATCCTCCACTTT
>NA|TRBV7-8|many|13|TRBJ1-4
CASSPAVVEKLFF
TGTGCCAGCAGCCCCGCGGTAGTAGAAAAACTGTTTTTT
>NA|TRBV19|NA|15|TRBJ1-6
CASSSVGGGNSPLHF
TGTGCCAGTAGCTCCGTCGGGGGCGGTAATTCACCCCTCCACTTT
>NA|TRBV14|few|16|TRBJ1-3
CASSQDRQFPGNTIYF
TGTGCCAGCAGCCAAGATCGACAGTTCCCTGGAAACACCATATATTTT
>NA|TRBV15|many|15|TRBJ1-2
CATSRFKQANYGYTF
TGTGCCACCAGCAGGTTTAAACAAGCTAACTATGGCTACACCTTC
>NA|TRBV9|NA|15|TRBJ1-1
CASARGPGSVTEAFF
TGTGCCAGCGCCCGTGGGCCGGGATCTGTCACTGAAGCTTTCTTT
>NA|TRBV10-2|few|13|TRBJ1-1
CASRPEGDPEAFF
TGCGCCAGCCGGCCCGAAGGGGATCCTGAAGCTTTCTTT
>NA|TRBV5-1|NA|16|TRBJ2-2
CASSLRSGENTGELFF
TGCGCCAGCAGCCTGAGGTCCGGGGAGAACACCGGGGAGCTGTTTTTT
>NA|TRBV7-3|NA|14|TRBJ2-7
CASSQPAGSYEQYF
TGTGCCAGCAGCCAACCGGCCGGGTCCTACGAGCAGTACTTC
>NA|TRBV5-6|NA|14|TRBJ1-1
CASSQGQRNTEAFF
TGTGCCAGCAGTCAGGGCCAAAGGAACACTGAAGCTTTCTTT